This T cell receptor beta chain emerged from a study of blood T cell repertoires in COVID-19 (TCRdb year 2020). Regarding the study in general: Samples from collaborators originated in the United States, Italy and Spain and spanned both the acute and convalescent phases of COVID-19. The material from the prospective study consisted of cDNA or gDNA derived from T cells, B-cell-depleted T cells, or PBMCs. Deeply sampled blood TCRbeta repertoires from subjects exposed to, actively infected with, or recovered from COVID-19 were included in the dataset. The repertoires were made available in a free public database intended to serve as a resource for research on the immune response to SARS-CoV-2. Samples came from the ongoing ImmuneRACE study (first 160 participants) plus 1,254 subjects from 6 global collaborators. The sample metadata nearly always contained a de-identified subject ID, COVID-19 status, age in years and sex. Where available, HLA class I and class II types were taken from metadata supplied by the sample provider and were not determined by assay-based typing.

Concerning this clone: Its target antigen remains unknown. Base qualities are not at hand, and no much larger clone is one base apart. At the DNA level, this CDR3 is encoded by other sequences in the same sample as well.

V and J are truncated by 2 bases and 0 bases respectively, leaving an intervening sequence of 6 bases. Including cysteine and phenylalanine, the CDR3 has 13 amino acids. The only DNA kept is the CDR3, 39 bases in frame from the first base. Looking up the germline V gene (reference sequence) yields CDR1 SGHNT and CDR2 YYREEE. Each collaborating institution followed its own protocols to collect whole blood in K2EDTA tubes. For TCRbeta analysis, collaborators shipped samples in one of three forms: frozen whole blood, isolated PBMCs, or DNA extracted from either of those sample types. Findings and caveats that apply to the study as a whole: Clinical and demographic metadata were provided uncurated, with the amount varying by source and participant.

TCRbeta CDR3 regions were amplified from genomic DNA by means of the immunoSEQ Assay, a bias-controlled multiplex PCR. From the authors' description of their analysis: Nucleated cell counts per sample were estimated from amplification of reference gene primers within the assay. Sequence reads were collapsed and filtered to measure the absolute abundance of every unique TCRbeta CDR3 rearrangement. Productive Simpson clonality was computed per sample as the square root of Simpson's diversity index over productive rearrangements. Drawn from immuneACCESS, this table holds only the in-frame rearrangements with V and J called that TCRdb kept. Clones are partly lost; checked studies trace under half to an unresolved V gene and leave the rest unexplained. Clone size and V and J calls were adopted from that table, with D and trimming inferred from the DNA. This sample holds some 110,000 clones; approximately 83% were observed only once. Of the sample, around 4.5% falls within the top ten clones.

The chain joins TRBV5-4 to TRBJ2-7; possibly the D gene is TRBD1, per 5 matching bases. The sample consisted of peripheral blood. This TCR derives from a middle-aged man with acute or convalescent COVID-19. Read as DNA, the sequence is TGTGCCAGCAGCTTACAGGTCTCCTACGAGCAGTACTTC. Its amino acids are CASSLQVSYEQYF. Supplemented by the reference TRBV5-4 and TRBJ2-7 proteins around the CDR3, the complete variable domain is ETGVTQSPTHLIKTRGQQVTLRCSSQSGHNTVSWYQQALGQGPQFIFQYYREEENGRGNFPPRFSGLQFPNYSSELNVNALELDDSALYLCASSLQVSYEQYFGPGTRLTVT.